This record looks at one T cell receptor beta chain sequence and its context. Its antigen is undetermined. Per the germline V gene, CDR1 is SGDLS and CDR2 is YYNGEE. The CDR3 extends over 18 amino acids. V lost 0 bases and J lost 6; bases outside the gene matches: 9. The data were produced by immunoSEQ multiplex PCR, yet TCRdb's version contains in-frame clones alone and is incomplete. The sample has roughly 80,000 clones; approximately 88% are singletons. This entry belongs to a study of T cell responses to AZD1222 COVID-19 vaccine. Study results and limitations: Only a handful of AZD1222 recipients, roughly six in all, had baseline seropositivity. Vaccine-associated CD4 TCRs spanned spike, dominant at 160-218 and 743-854. Increased Spike-specific TCR breadth and depth were observed after two AZD1222 doses.

The receptor comes from an adult in good health. This specimen consisted of peripheral blood, obtained on day 0 of MenACWY control vaccination. The V and J genes are TRBV9 and TRBJ2-2; 12 bases are shared with TRBD1. CDR3 residues: CASSVGVVGTGGSGELFF. The CDR3 DNA reads TGTGCCAGCAGCGTAGGAGTCGTTGGGACAGGGGGCTCCGGGGAGCTGTTTTTT.